The clone carrying this TCR beta chain was seen ten or more times. V lost 5 bases, J lost 2 bases, and 9 bases stayed unmatched. In germline, CDR1 is MNHEY, CDR2 SMNVEV (reference sequence). The CDR3 length is 17 residues. Both iRepertoire HTBI primers and Arm-PCR of CDR3 regions were used to build the TCR beta libraries. TCRdb fed the multiplex PCR reads into MiXCR, producing one record per CDR3 protein. The sample records hundreds of thousands of distinct CDR3 sequences, about 16% being singletons. These data originate in a study of regulatory T cells in long-lasting Graves disease. Indicated time point: newly diagnosed GD, antithyroid drugs for less than 3 months. After RNA was extracted from PBMCs, the TCR library was made from it.

The receptor's source is a female donor with Graves disease. The rearrangement uses TRBV27 and TRBJ2-1; TRBD1 agrees at 10 bases. The source material was peripheral blood mononuclear cells (PBMCs), sampled at new diagnosis, from a patient treated with antithyroid drugs. CDR3 protein: CASSPTPGQGTYNEQFF. For the CDR3, the DNA is TGTGCCAGCAGTCCCACCCCGGGACAGGGGACCTACAATGAGCAGTTCTTC.